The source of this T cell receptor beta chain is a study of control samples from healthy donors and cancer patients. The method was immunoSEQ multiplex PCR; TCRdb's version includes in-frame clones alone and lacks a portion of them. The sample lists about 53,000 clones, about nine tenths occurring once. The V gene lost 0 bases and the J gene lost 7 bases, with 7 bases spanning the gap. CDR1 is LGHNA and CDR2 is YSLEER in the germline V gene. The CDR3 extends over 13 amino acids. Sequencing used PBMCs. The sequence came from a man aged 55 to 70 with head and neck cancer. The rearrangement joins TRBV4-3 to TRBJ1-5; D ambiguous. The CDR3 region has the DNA TGCGCCAGCAGCCAAGACGAGGGACAGCCCCAGCATTTT. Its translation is CASSQDEGQPQHF.